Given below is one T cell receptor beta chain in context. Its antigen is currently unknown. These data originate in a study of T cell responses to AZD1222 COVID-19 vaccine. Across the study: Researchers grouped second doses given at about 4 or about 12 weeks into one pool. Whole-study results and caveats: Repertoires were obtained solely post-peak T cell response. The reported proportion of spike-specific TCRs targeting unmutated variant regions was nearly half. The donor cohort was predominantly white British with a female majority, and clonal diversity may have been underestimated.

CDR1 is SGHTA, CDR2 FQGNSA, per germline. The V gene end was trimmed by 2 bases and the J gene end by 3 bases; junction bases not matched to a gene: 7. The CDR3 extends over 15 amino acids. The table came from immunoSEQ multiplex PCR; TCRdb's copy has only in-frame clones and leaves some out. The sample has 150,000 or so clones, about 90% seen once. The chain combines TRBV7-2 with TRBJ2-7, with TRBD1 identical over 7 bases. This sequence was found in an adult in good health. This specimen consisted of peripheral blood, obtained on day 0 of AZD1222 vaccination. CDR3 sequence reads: CASSLSPGQIYEQYF. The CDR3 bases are TGTGCCAGCAGCTTATCCCCGGGACAGATCTACGAGCAGTACTTC.